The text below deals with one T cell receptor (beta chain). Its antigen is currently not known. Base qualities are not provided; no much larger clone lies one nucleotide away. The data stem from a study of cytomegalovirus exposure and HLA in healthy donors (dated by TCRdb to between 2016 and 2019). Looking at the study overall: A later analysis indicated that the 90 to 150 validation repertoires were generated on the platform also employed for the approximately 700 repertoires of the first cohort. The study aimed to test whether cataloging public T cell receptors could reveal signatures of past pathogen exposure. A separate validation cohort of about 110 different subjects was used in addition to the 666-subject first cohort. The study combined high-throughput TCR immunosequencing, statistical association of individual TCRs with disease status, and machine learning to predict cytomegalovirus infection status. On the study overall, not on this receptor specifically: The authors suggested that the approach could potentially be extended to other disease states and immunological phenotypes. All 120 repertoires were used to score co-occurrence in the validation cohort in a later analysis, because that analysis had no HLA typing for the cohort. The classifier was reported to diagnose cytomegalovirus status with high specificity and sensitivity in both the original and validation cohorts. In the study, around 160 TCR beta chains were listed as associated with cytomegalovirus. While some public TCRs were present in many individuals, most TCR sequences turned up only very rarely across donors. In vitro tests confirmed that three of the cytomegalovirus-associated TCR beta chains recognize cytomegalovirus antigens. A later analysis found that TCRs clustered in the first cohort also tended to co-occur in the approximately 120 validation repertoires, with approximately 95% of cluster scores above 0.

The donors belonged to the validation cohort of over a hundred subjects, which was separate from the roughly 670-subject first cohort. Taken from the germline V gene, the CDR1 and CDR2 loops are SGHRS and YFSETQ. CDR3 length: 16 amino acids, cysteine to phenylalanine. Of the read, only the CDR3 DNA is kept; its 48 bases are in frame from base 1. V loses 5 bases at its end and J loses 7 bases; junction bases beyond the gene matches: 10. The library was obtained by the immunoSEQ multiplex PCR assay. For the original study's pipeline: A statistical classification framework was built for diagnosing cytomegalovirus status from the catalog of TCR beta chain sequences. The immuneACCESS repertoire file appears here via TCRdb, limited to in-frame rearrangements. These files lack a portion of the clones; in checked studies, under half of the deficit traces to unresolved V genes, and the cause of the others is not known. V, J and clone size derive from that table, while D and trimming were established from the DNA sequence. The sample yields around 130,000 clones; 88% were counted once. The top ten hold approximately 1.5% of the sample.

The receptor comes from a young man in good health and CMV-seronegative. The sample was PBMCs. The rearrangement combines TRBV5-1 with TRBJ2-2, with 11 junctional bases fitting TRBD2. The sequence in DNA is TGCGCCAGCAGTCCGATTAGCGGGAGGGCCGGCGGGGAGCTGTTTTTT. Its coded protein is CASSPISGRAGGELFF.